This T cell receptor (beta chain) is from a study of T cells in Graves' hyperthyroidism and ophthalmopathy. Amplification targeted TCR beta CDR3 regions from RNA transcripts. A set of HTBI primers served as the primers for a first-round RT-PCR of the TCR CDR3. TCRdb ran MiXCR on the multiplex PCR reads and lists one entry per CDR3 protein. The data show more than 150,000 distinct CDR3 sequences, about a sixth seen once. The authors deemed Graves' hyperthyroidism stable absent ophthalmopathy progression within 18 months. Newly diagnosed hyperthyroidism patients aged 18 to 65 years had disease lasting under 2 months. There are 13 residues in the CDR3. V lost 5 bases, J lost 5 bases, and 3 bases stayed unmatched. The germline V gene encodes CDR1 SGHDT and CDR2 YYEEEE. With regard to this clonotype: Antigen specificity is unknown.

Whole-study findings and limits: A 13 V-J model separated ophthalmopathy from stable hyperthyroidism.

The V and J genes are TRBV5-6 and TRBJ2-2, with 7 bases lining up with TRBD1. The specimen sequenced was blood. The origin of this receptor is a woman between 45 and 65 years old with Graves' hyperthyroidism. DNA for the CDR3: TGTGCCAGCAGACCCAGGGGGACCGGGGAGCTGTTTTTT. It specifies CASRPRGTGELFF.